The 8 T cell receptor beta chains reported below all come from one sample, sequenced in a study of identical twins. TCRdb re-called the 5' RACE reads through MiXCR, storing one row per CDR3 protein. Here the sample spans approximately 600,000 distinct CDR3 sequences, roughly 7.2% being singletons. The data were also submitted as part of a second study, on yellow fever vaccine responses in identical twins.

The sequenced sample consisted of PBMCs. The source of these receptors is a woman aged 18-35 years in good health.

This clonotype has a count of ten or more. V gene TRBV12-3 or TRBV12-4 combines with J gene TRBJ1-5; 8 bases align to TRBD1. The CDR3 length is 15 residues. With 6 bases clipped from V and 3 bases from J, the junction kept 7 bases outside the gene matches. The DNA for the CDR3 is TGTGCCAGCAGGACGACAGGGGCTCCCAATCAGCCCCAGCATTTT. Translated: CASRTTGAPNQPQHF.

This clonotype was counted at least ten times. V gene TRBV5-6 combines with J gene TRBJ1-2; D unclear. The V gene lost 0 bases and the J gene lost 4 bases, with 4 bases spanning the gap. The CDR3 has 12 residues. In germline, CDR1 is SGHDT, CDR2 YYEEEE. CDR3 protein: CASSLVSYGYTF. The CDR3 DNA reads TGTGCCAGCAGCTTGGTCAGCTATGGCTACACCTTC.

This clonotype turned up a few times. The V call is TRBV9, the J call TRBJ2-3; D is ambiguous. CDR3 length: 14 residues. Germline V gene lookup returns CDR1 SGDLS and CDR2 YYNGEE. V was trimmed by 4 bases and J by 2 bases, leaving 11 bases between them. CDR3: CASSPRTDTDTQYF. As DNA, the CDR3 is TGTGCCAGCAGCCCACGGACCGACACAGATACGCAGTATTTT.

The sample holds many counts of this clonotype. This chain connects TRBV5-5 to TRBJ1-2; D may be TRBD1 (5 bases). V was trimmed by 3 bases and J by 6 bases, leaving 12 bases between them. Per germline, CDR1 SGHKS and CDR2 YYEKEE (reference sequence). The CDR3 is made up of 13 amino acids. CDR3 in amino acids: CASSWGTANGYTF. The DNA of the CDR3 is TGTGCCAGCAGCTGGGGGACGGCAAATGGCTACACCTTC.

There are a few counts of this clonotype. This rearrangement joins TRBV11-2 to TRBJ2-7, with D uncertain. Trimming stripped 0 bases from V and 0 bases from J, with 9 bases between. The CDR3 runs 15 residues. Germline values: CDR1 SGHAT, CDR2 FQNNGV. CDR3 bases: TGTGCCAGCAGCTTAGAGGGCCGGAGCTCCTACGAGCAGTACGTC. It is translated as CASSLEGRSSYEQYV.

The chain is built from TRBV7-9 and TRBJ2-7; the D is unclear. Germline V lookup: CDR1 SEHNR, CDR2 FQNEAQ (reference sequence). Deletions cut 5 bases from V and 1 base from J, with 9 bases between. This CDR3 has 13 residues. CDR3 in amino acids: CASSLKTSYEQYF. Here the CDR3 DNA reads TGTGCCAGCAGCCTCAAAACATCCTACGAGCAGTACTTC.

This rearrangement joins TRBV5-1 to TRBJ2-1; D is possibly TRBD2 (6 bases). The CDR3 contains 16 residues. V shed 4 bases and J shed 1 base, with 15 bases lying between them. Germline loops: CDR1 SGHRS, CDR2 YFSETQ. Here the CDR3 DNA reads TGCGCCAGCAGCCCGGCGCGGGATGCATCCTACAATGAGCAGTTCTTC. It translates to CASSPARDASYNEQFF.

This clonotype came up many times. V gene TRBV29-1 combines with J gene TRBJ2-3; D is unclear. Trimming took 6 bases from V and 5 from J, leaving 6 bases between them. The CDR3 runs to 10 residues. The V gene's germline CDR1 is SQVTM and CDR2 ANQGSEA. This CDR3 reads CSVAKDTQYF. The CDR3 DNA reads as TGCAGCGTGGCCAAAGATACGCAGTATTTT.